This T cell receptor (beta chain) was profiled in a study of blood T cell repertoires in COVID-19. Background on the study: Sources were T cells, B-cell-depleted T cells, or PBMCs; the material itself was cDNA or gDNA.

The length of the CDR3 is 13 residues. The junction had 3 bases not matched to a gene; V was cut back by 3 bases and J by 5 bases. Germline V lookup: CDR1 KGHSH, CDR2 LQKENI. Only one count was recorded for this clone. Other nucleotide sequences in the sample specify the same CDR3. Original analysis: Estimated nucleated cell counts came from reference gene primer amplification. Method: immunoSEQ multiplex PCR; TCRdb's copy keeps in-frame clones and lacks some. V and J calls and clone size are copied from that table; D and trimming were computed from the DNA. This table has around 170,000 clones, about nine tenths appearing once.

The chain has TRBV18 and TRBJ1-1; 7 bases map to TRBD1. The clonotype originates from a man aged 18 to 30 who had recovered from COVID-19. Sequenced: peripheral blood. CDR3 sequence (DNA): TGTGCCAGCTCACCGTCACAGGGGACTGAAGCTTTCTTT. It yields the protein CASSPSQGTEAFF. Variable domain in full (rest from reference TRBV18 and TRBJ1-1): NAGVMQNPRHLVRRRGQEARLRCSPMKGHSHVYWYRQLPEEGLKFMVYLQKENIIDESGMPKERFSAEFPKEGPSILRIQQVVRGDSAAYFCASSPSQGTEAFFGQGTRLTVV.